This entry describes one T cell receptor beta chain. It lacks a known antigen. At one end, the junction sequence differs from germline, possibly due to a read error. The receptor library was made with the immunoSEQ multiplex PCR assay. The multiplex PCR relied on a mix of 60 forward primers for TCR Vbeta segments and 13 reverse primers for TCR Jbeta segments. Amplification of the CDR3 region of rearranged TCR beta genes was performed with a multiplex PCR assay on genomic DNA. Amplified TCR beta libraries were sequenced as 87-base-pair reads on the Illumina HiSeq System. On the study's bioinformatics: In a later analysis, roughly 80 million unique TCR beta chains were counted across the approximately 670 repertoires, and approximately 11 million of these chains were shared by at least two donors. To remove PCR and sequencing errors, raw reads were error-corrected and collapsed into unique sequences using a nearest-neighbor algorithm that merged closely related sequences. To assign V, D and J gene segments, CDR3 sequences were aligned to IMGT reference sequences. For a sequence to be retained, a match of at least six nucleotides was required to both a V gene segment and a J gene segment. A rearrangement counted as productive if the CDR3 had no stop codons and remained in frame with V and J, and every other rearrangement counted as non-productive. Following IMGT convention, CDR3 was defined as the stretch from the second conserved V-encoded cysteine to the conserved J-encoded phenylalanine. In an earlier analysis of more than 550 of the donors, sequences lacking an unambiguous match to a single V gene segment were excluded. An earlier analysis of a few hundred of the donors called V segments functional above 56.7% productive rearrangements and segregating when the between-donor standard deviation exceeded 5%. A statistical classification framework was built to diagnose cytomegalovirus status from the catalog of TCR beta chain sequences. V and J gene assignment, in a later analysis, came from comparing TCR nucleotide sequences with IMGT/GENE-DB human TR gene sequences. In a later analysis, CDR3 sequences and most-parsimonious VDJ recombination scenarios were assigned using the TCRdist pipeline. In a later analysis, each TCR beta chain was defined by its CDR3 amino acid sequence together with its V-gene family, and reads without a unique V-gene family were excluded. As a way to deal with suspected cross-contamination and a sequencing artifact, a later analysis dropped hundreds of nucleotide sequences that were highly shared and had low generation probability. A later analysis calculated a clonal expansion index for each public chain from normalized within-repertoire ranks of inferred template counts. Generation probabilities in a later analysis came from a VDJ recombination model fitted to out-of-frame rearrangements, and those results were checked against IGoR. Hypergeometric tests were used in a later analysis to score TCR-TCR, TCR-HLA and TCR-CMV co-occurrence, with a repertoire-size bias correction applied to the TCR pairs. To estimate false discovery rates, a later analysis permuted the HLA or CMV assignments 20 times. In a later analysis, co-occurring TCRs were grouped using DBSCAN, with TCRdist sequence similarity added in when clustering inside HLA-allele-positive subsets. For co-occurrence clustering, repertoires with fewer than 30,000 or more than 120,000 public chains were excluded, along with five or six repertoires with anomalous nucleotide sharing. TCRdb limited this immuneACCESS table to in-frame rearrangements with V and J called. A share of clones is missing; checked studies link under half to unresolved V genes, and the rest is unexplained. The V and J calls and clone size are taken from that table; D and trimming were inferred from the DNA. The sample table contains over 30,000 clones; only one count was recorded for more than 65% of them. The ten top clones hold about 3.5% of the sample.

The cohort comprised fewer than 700 healthy bone marrow donors. Cohort members were all nominally healthy when sampled, although unrecorded immune exposures were likely present. The donor was CMV seronegative and belonged to the group of 352 seronegative cohort members. Each donor provided a peripheral blood sample, and peripheral blood mononuclear cells were used for TCR beta sequencing. The Qiagen DNeasy Blood Extraction Kit was used to extract genomic DNA from the blood cell samples. The CDR3 goes from the cysteine to the phenylalanine over 13 residues. Only the CDR3 DNA stays, 39 bases, in frame from base 1. Taken from the germline V gene, the CDR1 and CDR2 loops are SNHLY and FYNNEI. These data originate in a study of cytomegalovirus exposure and HLA in healthy donors (dated by TCRdb to the late 2010s). In the study overall: In an earlier analysis of roughly 590 of the donors, around 300 Gb of sequence data and 90 million to 130 million unique TCR beta sequences from 150 million to 200 million T cells were reported. The later analysis used no new phenotypic data to find candidate immune exposures, relying instead on TCR beta sequences and their occurrence across donors. Four to six DR-DQ haplotypes were handled as single units for association and clustering, since linkage in the cohort was strong. In an earlier analysis of 500 to 650 of the donors, high-throughput TCR beta sequencing was used to judge whether each TCR beta V gene segment behaved as functional or pseudogenic. In a later genetic analysis, genome-wide SNP genotypes for about three fifths of the roughly 670 donors were used, and that subset was treated as a discovery cohort. To predict cytomegalovirus infection status, the study brought together high-throughput TCR immunosequencing, statistical association of individual TCRs with disease status, and machine learning. Across around 400 genotyped donors of the cohort, an average of about 240,000 unique TCR beta nucleotide sequences per donor were sequenced, and roughly a sixth of those sequences were non-productive. A later analysis re-examined previously published TCR beta repertoires from hundreds of donors and added high-resolution HLA genotyping to investigate patterns of TCR occurrence. The study used immunosequencing to profile the T cell repertoires of about 670 subjects and linked those repertoires to cytomegalovirus serostatus. Class I and class II HLA loci were covered by the typing at four-digit resolution. The study aimed to test whether cataloging public T cell receptors could reveal signatures of past pathogen exposure. The number of typed donors differed by locus: about 620-630 for A, B, C, DRB1 and DQB1; approximately 540 for DQA1; approximately 600 for DPA1; and roughly 450 for DPB1. Among the approximately 400 genotyped donors, under 90% belonged to the genetic ancestry cluster associated with self-reported Caucasian donors. Every repertoire in the discovery cohort had been generated on one and the same sequencing platform. Donor age, sex, ethnicity and CMV serostatus were collected together with the repertoire data. Approximately 310 gigabases of sequencing data and around 85 million unique TCR sequences made up an early release that covered over 550 HLA-typed donors. Along with the approximately 650-subject first cohort, a separate validation cohort of over a hundred different subjects was used. Beyond this particular receptor, the publication reports: A further reported finding was that TCR beta sequences accurately predicted the HLA-A and HLA-B alleles for most subjects in the first cohort. The only immune exposure information available for the cohort was CMV serostatus. Linkage disequilibrium might explain the correlated functional status among segregating V segments, but an unknown experimental factor could not be ruled out. In a later analysis, some 18,000 TCR beta sequences were associated with specific HLA alleles at a false discovery rate of 0.05. In the study, 150 to 200 TCR beta chains were listed as associated with cytomegalovirus. Cytomegalovirus status was reported to be diagnosed by the classifier with high specificity and sensitivity in both the original and validation cohorts. In an earlier analysis of 450 to 750 of the donors, most TCR beta V segments appeared in productive rearrangements about 90% or about 30% of the time, broadly matching IMGT annotations. A later genetic analysis associated a missense DCLRE1C variant with V-gene and J-gene trimming of TCR beta chains, and an independent cohort replicated the association. In a later analysis, several top co-occurrence clusters were reported to appear linked to parvovirus B19, influenza, CMV and Epstein-Barr virus. Most TCR sequences were observed very rarely across donors, whereas some public TCRs were present in many individuals. Compared with equally common non-associated chains, HLA-associated TCR beta chains in a later analysis were more clonally expanded and had lower generation probabilities. Because the 87-base-pair reads could not distinguish some IMGT-functional V segments, including TRBV6-2 and TRBV6-3, those segments were excluded. Because counts were too low, some 17 rarely observed V segments, including chromosome 9 orphons, were left out of the earlier analysis of a few hundred of the donors. When HLA alleles, especially DR and DQ, strongly co-occurred, TCR associations were difficult to assign to individual alleles. A later analysis found that TCR association rates varied across HLA loci, with DRB1 alleles showing the most associated TCRs and HLA-C alleles the fewest. The authors suggested that the approach could potentially be generalized to other disease states and immunological phenotypes. A group of highly shared sequence variants was considered likely to be a technical artifact of the sequencing pipeline. Only TCR beta chains were sequenced in this cohort, and the absence of alpha or paired-chain data limited detectable features. Presence/absence analyses assumed roughly uniform sequencing depth across donors, an assumption that may not hold. In vitro tests confirmed that a few of the cytomegalovirus-associated TCR beta chains recognize cytomegalovirus antigens. A later analysis found that most CMV-associated TCR beta chains appeared HLA-restricted, with HLA associations seemingly driven largely by CMV exposure. A later genetic analysis reported fewer N-insertions in productive TCRs among donors in an Asian-associated ancestry cluster than the roughly 620-donor mean. Because some donors lacked HLA typing at each locus, the association tests relied only on the typed subset.

The receptor's source is a woman between 18 and 30 years old in good health and CMV-seronegative. The chain is assembled from TRBV2 and TRBJ1-2, and TRBD1 may be the D gene, going by 6 matching bases. The source material was PBMCs. For the CDR3, the sequence is CASSEGTAGGYPF. The DNA sequence is as follows: TGTGCCAGCAGTGAAGGGACAGCTGGCGGCTACCCCTTC.